These 25 T cell receptor beta chains originate from one sample sequenced in a study of blood T cells in healthy people across ages (dated by TCRdb to about 2015). Library generation was performed with 5' RACE. TCRdb records Illumina HiSeq 2500 as the sequencer. A second 7 to 11 cycle PCR used a sample-barcoded 5' primer and a J-beta primer mix. In-frame beta chains were kept once TCRdb had trimmed the public reads at Q25 with fastp and called clones with MiXCR. For every CDR3 protein sequence, its rows merge into one entry that carries the most common genes and DNA. The sample contains 450,000 to 650,000 distinct CDR3 sequences, around 24% of them found a single time. Together, the top ten hold less than 9% of the sample. These data also formed part of another study, on T cells of mothers and their children.

Sequencing was performed on blood. The source of these receptors is a boy younger than 18 in good health.

The rearrangement joins TRBV7-8 to TRBJ2-1, with unresolved D. CDR1 SGHVS and CDR2 FQNEAQ come from the germline V gene. V lost 8 bases and J 6 bases, leaving 11 bases between the germline ends. The CDR3 extends over 12 amino acids. The DNA of the CDR3 is TGTGCCAGCGGAACGGGCGGCAATGAGCAGTTCTTC. Its translation: CASGTGGNEQFF.

The chain combines TRBV11-3 with TRBJ2-1; 7 nucleotides align to TRBD2. Germline-derived CDR1 and CDR2 are SGHNT and YENEEA. J lost 2 bases, V lost 4 bases, and 8 bases had no gene match. The CDR3 length is 16 residues. The CDR3 sequence: CASSSYSGATYNEQFF. For the CDR3, the DNA is TGTGCCAGCAGCTCATACAGCGGGGCCACCTACAATGAGCAGTTCTTC.

The chain combines TRBV20-1 with TRBJ2-5, with 13 bases matching TRBD2. The CDR3 contains 17 residues. Germline CDR1 is DFQATT and CDR2 is SNEGSKA (reference sequence). The junction had 13 bases not matched to a gene; V was cut back by 5 bases and J by 4 bases. CDR3 nucleotide sequence: TGCAGTGCTTTTATACCGGGACTAGCGGGAAAAGGAGAGACCCAGTACTTC. Translated, it gives CSAFIPGLAGKGETQYF.

The chain couples TRBV29-1 to TRBJ2-7; 7 bases fit TRBD2. Germline-derived CDR1 and CDR2 are SQVTM and ANQGSEA. After removal of 4 bases from V and 2 bases from J, the junction contained 8 bases not matched to a gene. This CDR3 contains 14 residues. As DNA, the CDR3 is TGCAGCGTTGTCCGCGGGAGAGGGCCCTACGAGCAGTACTTC. Amino acid sequence: CSVVRGRGPYEQYF.

The rearrangement links TRBV4-1 to TRBJ2-7, with TRBD2 matching over 8 bases. Germline V gene sequence: CDR1 MGHRA, CDR2 YSYEKL. The CDR3 spans 14 residues. J gave up 5 bases and V 5 bases, and 8 bases lay outside the gene matches. The CDR3 protein is CASSFWAGGNEQYF. The CDR3 nucleotides read TGCGCCAGCAGCTTTTGGGCGGGAGGTAACGAGCAGTACTTC.

This clonotype was detected only a few times. This chain joins TRBV19 and TRBJ1-4; no reliable D call. Trimming shortened V by 6 bases and J by 8 bases, and 10 bases separated the two germline ends. The CDR3 sequence is 12 residues long. Germline-derived CDR1 and CDR2 are LNHDA and SQIVND (reference sequence). This CDR3 is CASSETGEKLFF. In nucleotides, the CDR3 is TGTGCCAGTAGCGAGACGGGGGAAAAACTGTTTTTT. Combining the CDR3 with reference TRBV19 and TRBJ1-4 gives the whole variable domain DGGITQSPKYLFRKEGQNVTLSCEQNLNHDAMYWYRQDPGQGLRLIYYSQIVNDFQKGDIAEGYSVSREKKESFPLTVTSAQKNPTAFYLCASSETGEKLFFGSGTQLSVL.

This chain connects TRBV6-1 to TRBJ2-7; no clear D. Trimming cost V 2 bases and J 6 bases, with 8 bases left between them. The CDR3 is 12 amino acids. Germline V CDR1 and CDR2: MNHNS, SASEGT. In nucleotides, the CDR3 is TGTGCCAGCAGTGAAACGGTTGTCGAGCAGTACTTC. Protein product: CASSETVVEQYF.

This clonotype was seen more than once but under ten times. V is TRBV9 and J is TRBJ1-3; 8 positions agree with TRBD1. The ends lost 0 bases at V and 2 bases at J; junction bases unmatched: 1. The CDR3 has 15 residues. The V gene's germline CDR1 is SGDLS and CDR2 YYNGEE. The CDR3 nucleotides read TGTGCCAGCAGCGTAGCAGGGGGCCCTGGAAACACCATATATTTT. Amino acids: CASSVAGGPGNTIYF.

This clonotype was observed a handful of times. The chain uses TRBV20-1 and TRBJ2-4; TRBD2 agrees at 8 bases. Trimming at V came to 5 bases and at J to 11 bases, leaving 23 bases not matched to a gene. Germline V gene lookup returns CDR1 DFQATT and CDR2 SNEGSKA (reference sequence). This CDR3 has 17 amino acids. The CDR3 bases are TGCAGTGCTCAAAATGTGTTGGGGCTCTCCCCGGGGGGGGTTCAGTACTTC. Its translation: CSAQNVLGLSPGGVQYF.

V is TRBV12-3 or TRBV12-4 and J is TRBJ2-2, with D uncertain. V lost 0 bases and J lost 6, with 2 bases in between. The CDR3 consists of 12 residues. The CDR3, as DNA: TGTGCCAGCAGTTTAGCCCCCGGGGAGCTGTTTTTT. Translation gives CASSLAPGELFF.

This chain links TRBV11-3 with TRBJ2-6, with TRBD2 identical over 7 bases. After removal of 4 bases from V and 0 bases from J, the junction contained 6 bases not matched to a gene. Germline V gives CDR1 SGHNT, CDR2 YENEEA. The CDR3 has 17 residues. CDR3 sequence (DNA): TGTGCCAGCAGCTCGAGCGGGGTTAACTCTGGGGCCAACGTCCTGACTTTC. Its protein product is CASSSSGVNSGANVLTF.

In this sample, this clonotype turned up a few times. This rearrangement joins TRBV28 to TRBJ1-1; D is uncertain. The V end lost 4 bases, the J end lost 3 bases, and 3 bases lay between the germline ends. The CDR3 extends over 11 amino acids. The V gene's germline CDR1 is MDHEN and CDR2 SYDVKM. This chain's CDR3 is CASSSDTEAFF. In DNA form, the CDR3 reads TGTGCCAGCAGTTCGGACACTGAAGCTTTCTTT.

The chain recombines TRBV2 with TRBJ2-7; D is possibly TRBD2 (6 bases). The CDR3 has 15 amino acids. Per the germline V gene, CDR1 is SNHLY and CDR2 is FYNNEI. Between the trimmed V and J ends, which lost 4 bases and 4 bases, there was a span of 17 bases. CDR3 bases: TGTGCCAGCAGTGGCTTTTCCGGGAGAATGTACGAGCAGTACTTC. Its protein is CASSGFSGRMYEQYF.

The rearrangement links TRBV7-2 to TRBJ2-7; D unresolved. CDR1 SGHTA and CDR2 FQGNSA come from the germline V gene. The V gene lost 6 bases and the J gene lost 5 bases, with 14 bases spanning the gap. The CDR3 runs to 13 residues. Written as DNA, the CDR3 is TGTGCCAGCAGTCTGGCCTCCCCCGACGAGCAGTACTTC. Protein product: CASSLASPDEQYF.

This clonotype has only a few counts. This chain's CDR3 is CASSQDPGQGWEQYF. The CDR3 nucleotides are TGTGCCAGCAGCCAAGATCCGGGACAGGGATGGGAGCAGTACTTC. V gene TRBV3-1 combines with J gene TRBJ2-7, with TRBD1 identical over 9 bases. V lost 0 bases, J lost 7 bases, and 7 bases stayed unmatched. This CDR3 has 15 amino acids. Per germline, CDR1 LGHDT and CDR2 YNNKEL (reference sequence).

The chain links TRBV5-1 to TRBJ2-1; 10 nucleotides match TRBD1. The CDR3 has 16 amino acids. J was trimmed by 6 bases and V by 4 bases; bases with no gene match: 10. CDR1 is SGHRS and CDR2 is YFSETQ in the germline V gene. The CDR3 here is CASSIQDRGLGNEQFF. The CDR3 DNA follows: TGCGCCAGCAGCATACAGGACAGGGGGTTGGGCAATGAGCAGTTCTTC.

This clonotype was observed a few times. A much larger clone differs from this one at a single base, so this may be a read error. The genes are TRBV6-6 and TRBJ1-3; the D is unclear. V lost 6 bases, J lost 0 bases, and 6 bases lay in between. CDR1 and CDR2 from the germline V gene are MNHNY and SVGAGI (reference sequence). The CDR3 loop spans 13 amino acids. This CDR3 reads CASSEYSGNTIYF. CDR3 DNA: TGTGCCAGCAGCGAATACTCTGGAAACACCATATATTTT.

The sample holds a few counts of this clonotype. The CDR3 reads CASSLTAGTDTQYF. Written as DNA, the CDR3 is TGTGCCAGCAGCCTGACAGCAGGCACAGATACGCAGTATTTT. The chain carries TRBV12-3 or TRBV12-4 and TRBJ2-3, with D possibly being TRBD1 (5 bases). The CDR3 is 14 residues long. V lost 6 bases and J lost 1, with 11 bases in between.

In this sample, this clonotype turned up many times. The V call is TRBV28, the J call TRBJ2-5, with D perhaps assigned TRBD1 or TRBD2 (6 bases each). Trimming stripped 3 bases from V and 5 bases from J, with 13 bases between. The CDR3 has 14 amino acids. Per the germline V gene, CDR1 is MDHEN and CDR2 is SYDVKM. DNA for the CDR3: TGTGCCAGCAGTTTTAATAGGGGGAGGGAGACCCAGTACTTC. This sequence encodes CASSFNRGRETQYF.

This clonotype was picked up a small number of times. The chain couples TRBV7-3 to TRBJ2-5; TRBD2 might be the D (5 bases). The germline V and J ends were trimmed by 0 bases and 5 bases, with 19 bases remaining between them. The CDR3 totals 17 residues. The V gene's germline CDR1 is SGHTA and CDR2 FQGTGA. The CDR3 is CASSLTFSGSSGETQYF. The CDR3 region has the DNA TGTGCCAGCAGCTTAACGTTCAGCGGTTCCTCTGGGGAGACCCAGTACTTC. Variable domain in full (rest from reference TRBV7-3 and TRBJ2-5): GAGVSQTPSNKVTEKGKYVELRCDPISGHTALYWYRQSLGQGPEFLIYFQGTGAADDSGLPNDRFFAVRPEGSVSTLKIQRTERGDSAVYLCASSLTFSGSSGETQYFGPGTRLLVL.

This clonotype was recorded many times. V gene TRBV29-1 combines with J gene TRBJ2-1, with D perhaps matching TRBD2 (6 bases). The V and J ends lost 1 base and 3 bases respectively, with 16 bases between them. CDR1 and CDR2 from the germline V gene are SQVTM and ANQGSEA. The CDR3 has 16 residues. The CDR3 protein is CSVEVPGWGVYNEQFF. The DNA for the CDR3 is TGCAGCGTTGAAGTTCCGGGATGGGGGGTCTACAATGAGCAGTTCTTC.

This clonotype was observed at least ten times. The CDR3 DNA sequence: TGCAGTGCTAGTAAGGGGGGAGTATATGGCTACACCTTC. Translated, it gives CSASKGGVYGYTF. The chain links TRBV20-1 to TRBJ1-2, with D tentatively TRBD1 (6 bases). The CDR3 is made up of 13 amino acids. Germline-derived CDR1 and CDR2 are DFQATT and SNEGSKA (reference sequence). Trimming took 3 bases from V and 5 from J, leaving 13 bases between them.

This clonotype was observed a few times. The J gene is TRBJ2-5, the V gene TRBV20-1; 7 bases fit TRBD1. The tail of the sequence fits TRBJ2-7 better, so the J call may be wrong. Germline V gives CDR1 DFQATT, CDR2 SNEGSKA (reference sequence). The CDR3 loop spans 13 amino acids. CDR3 protein: CSAWGQWGYEQYF. The CDR3 DNA reads TGCAGTGCCTGGGGACAGTGGGGCTACGAGCAGTACTTC.

For this clonotype: One end of the junction varies from germline; a read error may be responsible. The chain recombines TRBV4-2 with TRBJ1-2, with 7 positions matching TRBD1. Germline CDR1 and CDR2: LGHNA and YNFKEQ. This CDR3 comprises 16 residues. The DNA of the CDR3 is TGTGCCAGCAGCCAAGATACGGGGGACAGACCCTATGGCCACACCTTC. Encoded protein: CASSQDTGDRPYGHTF.

The CDR3 region is CASNFPRDSNNYGYTF. CDR3 coding DNA: TGCGCCAGCAACTTTCCCCGGGACAGCAATAACTATGGCTACACCTTC. The chain has TRBV5-1 and TRBJ1-2, with 7 bases matching TRBD1. V lost 6 bases, J lost 1 base, and 12 bases stayed unmatched. The CDR3 runs to 16 residues. The V gene's germline CDR1 is SGHRS and CDR2 YFSETQ.